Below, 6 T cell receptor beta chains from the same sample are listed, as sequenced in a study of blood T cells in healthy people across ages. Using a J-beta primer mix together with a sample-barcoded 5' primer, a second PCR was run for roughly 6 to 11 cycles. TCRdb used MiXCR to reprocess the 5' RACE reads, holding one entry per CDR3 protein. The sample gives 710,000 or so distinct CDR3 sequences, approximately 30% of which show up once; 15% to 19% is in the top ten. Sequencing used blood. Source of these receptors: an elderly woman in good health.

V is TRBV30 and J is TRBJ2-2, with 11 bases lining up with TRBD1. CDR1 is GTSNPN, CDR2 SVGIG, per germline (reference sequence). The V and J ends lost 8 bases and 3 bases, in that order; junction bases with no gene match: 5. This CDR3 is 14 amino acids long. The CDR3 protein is CALGQGADTGELFF. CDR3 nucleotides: TGTGCCCTTGGACAGGGGGCGGACACCGGGGAGCTGTTTTTT.

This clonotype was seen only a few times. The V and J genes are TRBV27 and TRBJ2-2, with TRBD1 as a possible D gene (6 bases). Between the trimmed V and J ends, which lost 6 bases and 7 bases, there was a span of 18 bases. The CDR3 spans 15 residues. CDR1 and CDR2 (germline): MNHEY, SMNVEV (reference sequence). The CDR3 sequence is CASRGAGPKSGELFF. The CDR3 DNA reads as TGTGCCAGCAGGGGGGCTGGTCCAAAAAGCGGGGAGCTGTTTTTT.

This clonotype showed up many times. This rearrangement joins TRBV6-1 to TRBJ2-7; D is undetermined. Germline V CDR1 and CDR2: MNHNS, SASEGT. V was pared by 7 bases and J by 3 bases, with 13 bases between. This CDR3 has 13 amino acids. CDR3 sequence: CASTLTLYYEQYF. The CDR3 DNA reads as TGTGCCAGCACCCTGACCCTTTACTACGAGCAGTACTTC.

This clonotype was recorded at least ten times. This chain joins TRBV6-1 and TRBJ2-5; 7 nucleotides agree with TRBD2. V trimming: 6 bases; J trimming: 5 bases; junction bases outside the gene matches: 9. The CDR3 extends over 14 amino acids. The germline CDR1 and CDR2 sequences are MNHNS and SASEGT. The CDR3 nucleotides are TGTGCCAGCAGCGATACGTGGCGGGGGGAGACCCAGTACTTC. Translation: CASSDTWRGETQYF.

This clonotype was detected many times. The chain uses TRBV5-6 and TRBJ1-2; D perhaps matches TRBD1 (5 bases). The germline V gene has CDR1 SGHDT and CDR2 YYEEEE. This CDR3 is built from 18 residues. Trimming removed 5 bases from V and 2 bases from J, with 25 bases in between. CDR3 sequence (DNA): TGTGCCAGCAGGGGAGGGGTGGACGCCAGAGTTCTGAACTATGGCTACACCTTC. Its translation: CASRGGVDARVLNYGYTF.

CDR3 DNA: TGCAGTGCTAGCCCCTCAGGGTGGGATGAGCAGTTCTTC. This codes for CSASPSGWDEQFF. The chain recombines TRBV20-1 with TRBJ2-1; perhaps TRBD1 as D (5 bases). The CDR3 is 13 residues long. Trimming removed 3 bases from V and 8 bases from J, with 14 bases in between. Germline lookup yields CDR1 DFQATT and CDR2 SNEGSKA (reference sequence).